One and the same sample provided the 16 T cell receptor beta chains below, sequenced in a study of cytomegalovirus exposure and HLA in healthy donors. Sequencing was performed with immunoSEQ multiplex PCR; in TCRdb, only in-frame clones are kept and a portion is missing. The sample contains hundreds of thousands of clones, around 86% of which appear only once. The sequenced sample was PBMCs. All receptors come from a woman younger than 30 in good health and CMV-seropositive.

J is TRBJ2-6 and V is TRBV29-1; possible D gene TRBD2, 5 bases. Trimming removed 5 bases from V and 13 bases from J, with 12 bases in between. CDR3 length equals 11 residues. Germline V gene data show CDR1 as SQVTM and CDR2 as ANQGSEA. Written as DNA, the CDR3 is TGCAGCGTTCCTTGGAGGCAAGTCCTGACTTTC. Amino acid sequence: CSVPWRQVLTF.

This clone turned up a few times. The chain links TRBV28 to TRBJ2-7; 10 nucleotides line up with TRBD2. Germline lookup yields CDR1 MDHEN and CDR2 SYDVKM. Unmatched junction bases numbered 12, after V lost 4 bases and J lost 3 bases. The CDR3 is made up of 17 amino acids. The CDR3 nucleotides read TGTGCCAGCAGTTATCAACTAGCGGGAATCCACGACTACGAGCAGTACTTC. Translated, it gives CASSYQLAGIHDYEQYF.

The chain couples TRBV2 to TRBJ2-3, with TRBD1 matching 7 bases. Trimming removed 6 bases from V and 6 bases from J; junction bases left unmatched: 9. This CDR3 has 14 amino acids. Per germline, CDR1 SNHLY and CDR2 FYNNEI. The CDR3 DNA reads as TGTGCCAGCAGCCCCGACAGGGTCCGGGATACGCAGTATTTT. It is translated as CASSPDRVRDTQYF.

The chain has TRBV7-6 and TRBJ2-7; 9 bases line up with TRBD2. Germline CDR1 reads SGHVS; CDR2 reads FNYEAQ. V shed 6 bases and J 5 bases; nucleotides not matched to a gene: 14. This CDR3 has 16 residues. The CDR3 is CASSPSSGSFSNEQYF. As DNA, the CDR3 is TGTGCCAGCAGTCCAAGTAGCGGGAGTTTCAGTAACGAGCAGTACTTC.

J is TRBJ2-7 and V is TRBV6-5; D perhaps matches TRBD2 (5 bases). V gave up 4 bases and J gave up 0 bases, with 13 bases separating them. The CDR3 runs 15 residues. The germline gives CDR1 MNHEY, CDR2 SVGAGI. The CDR3 region has the DNA TGTGCCAGCAGTTGGACTTCCTTGAGCTCCTACGAGCAGTACTTC. Translation gives CASSWTSLSSYEQYF.

The table lists this clone with a few counts. The rearrangement uses TRBV28 and TRBJ2-7, with TRBD1 as a possible D gene (5 bases). CDR3 size: 16 residues. Trimming took off 5 bases at V and 7 bases at J, with 24 bases between the two ends. Germline V CDR1 and CDR2: MDHEN, SYDVKM. The chain's CDR3 is CASSETPGPRQGEQYF. CDR3 bases: TGTGCCAGCAGTGAAACCCCTGGCCCCCGGCAGGGAGAGCAGTACTTC. The variable domain in full, completed from reference TRBV28 and TRBJ2-7, reads DVKVTQSSRYLVKRTGEKVFLECVQDMDHENMFWYRQDPGLGLRLIYFSYDVKMKEKGDIPEGYSVSREKKERFSLILESASTNQTSMYLCASSETPGPRQGEQYFGPGTRLTVT.

In nucleotides, the CDR3 is TGTGCCTGGAGTGCCTCACCCCACAGGGGGCCGGACGAAAAACTGTTTTTT. The encoded protein is CAWSASPHRGPDEKLFF. The rearrangement joins TRBV30 to TRBJ1-4; 9 bases fit TRBD1. The CDR3 consists of 17 residues. The J segment lost 8 bases and the V segment lost 1 base, leaving 14 bases of the junction unmatched. Germline V gene sequence: CDR1 GTSNPN, CDR2 SVGIG (reference sequence).

This clone was observed a handful of times. The chain joins TRBV11-2 to TRBJ2-5; D perhaps matches TRBD2 (6 bases). The V gene's germline CDR1 is SGHAT and CDR2 FQNNGV. The V and J ends lost 3 bases and 4 bases respectively, with 6 bases between them. There are 12 residues in the CDR3. The DNA of the CDR3 is TGTGCCAGCAGCTTCGGGGGAGAGACCCAGTACTTC. Protein sequence: CASSFGGETQYF.

V gene TRBV5-1 combines with J gene TRBJ2-1; D possibly corresponds to TRBD2 (5 bases). The length of the CDR3 is 13 residues. Per germline, CDR1 SGHRS and CDR2 YFSETQ. Between the trimmed V and J ends, which lost 4 bases and 5 bases, there was a span of 10 bases. The CDR3: CASSARLHNEQFF. In DNA, the CDR3 is TGCGCCAGCAGCGCCCGACTACACAATGAGCAGTTCTTC.

The chain combines TRBV2 with TRBJ2-1, with 8 bases fitting TRBD2. The CDR3 loop spans 13 amino acids. Germline assignment: CDR1 SNHLY and CDR2 FYNNEI. The ends lost 8 bases at V and 5 bases at J; junction bases unmatched: 5. CDR3 DNA sequence: TGTGCCAGCGGCGGGAGGACCGACAATGAGCAGTTCTTC. Its translation: CASGGRTDNEQFF.

This chain uses TRBV19 with TRBJ1-2, with D maybe TRBD1 (6 bases). The V and J ends lost 6 bases and 2 bases respectively, with 16 bases between them. CDR3 size: 15 residues. Germline-derived CDR1 and CDR2 are LNHDA and SQIVND (reference sequence). The CDR3 is CASSVPGHSNYGYTF. The DNA for the CDR3 is TGTGCCAGTAGCGTCCCGGGACACAGCAACTATGGCTACACCTTC.

The chain joins TRBV18 to TRBJ2-6, with D perhaps TRBD1 (6 bases). Germline CDR1 reads KGHSH; CDR2 reads LQKENI. The CDR3 is made up of 18 amino acids. V was shortened by 3 bases and J by 4 bases, with 19 bases between the two germline ends. CDR3 amino acids: CASSPSPLTGPGANVLTF. For the CDR3, the DNA is TGTGCCAGCTCACCGTCCCCTCTAACAGGGCCAGGGGCCAACGTCCTGACTTTC. Combining the CDR3 with reference TRBV18 and TRBJ2-6 gives the whole variable domain NAGVMQNPRHLVRRRGQEARLRCSPMKGHSHVYWYRQLPEEGLKFMVYLQKENIIDESGMPKERFSAEFPKEGPSILRIQQVVRGDSAAYFCASSPSPLTGPGANVLTFGAGSRLTVL.

The chain combines TRBV13 with TRBJ2-7; 8 nucleotides match TRBD2. The trim removed 0 bases at V and 7 bases at J, leaving 11 bases unmatched. CDR1 PRHDT and CDR2 FYEKMQ come from the germline V gene (reference sequence). The CDR3 loop spans 16 amino acids. CDR3 bases: TGTGCCAGCAGCTTAGGGCGGGGGGCAGGGACCCTGGAGCAGTACTTC. Translated, it gives CASSLGRGAGTLEQYF.

The V gene is TRBV30, the J gene TRBJ1-1; D is uncertain. The CDR3 consists of 13 residues. The V gene lost 1 base and the J gene lost 2 bases, with 8 bases spanning the gap. Germline CDR1 is GTSNPN and CDR2 is SVGIG (reference sequence). The CDR3 DNA follows: TGTGCCTGGAGTGCCGGACTAAACACTGAAGCTTTCTTT. Protein: CAWSAGLNTEAFF.

The gene calls are TRBV29-1 and TRBJ1-1, with 7 bases aligning to TRBD1. The ends lost 5 bases at V and 0 bases at J; junction bases unmatched: 3. CDR3 length equals 13 residues. Germline CDR1 reads SQVTM; CDR2 reads ANQGSEA. The CDR3 coding sequence is TGCAGCGTTCCGGGACAGTTGAACACTGAAGCTTTCTTT. It codes for CSVPGQLNTEAFF.

The rearrangement links TRBV30 to TRBJ1-4; D call uncertain. V shed 1 base and J shed 8 bases, with 14 bases lying between them. Germline assignment: CDR1 GTSNPN and CDR2 SVGIG (reference sequence). This CDR3 comprises 14 residues. The CDR3, as DNA: TGTGCCTGGAGTGCCGATTCAAGAGGGGAAAAACTGTTTTTT. Protein: CAWSADSRGEKLFF.